The sequence of this T cell receptor beta chain was determined in a study of blood T cell repertoires in COVID-19. Losses at the gene ends were 8 bases for V and 8 bases for J; bases not matched to a gene: 10. The CDR3 is 15 residues long. CDR1 is MDHEN, CDR2 SYDVKM, per germline. Sequencing used immunoSEQ multiplex PCR; TCRdb keeps in-frame clones, though not all of them. The sample carries some 120,000 clones, approximately 85% recorded once. The V gene is TRBV28, the J gene TRBJ2-1, with 12 bases lining up with TRBD2. The receptor was isolated from a human donor in a cohort sampled during active COVID-19. The sample was peripheral blood. Written as DNA, the CDR3 is TGTGCCAGCCCTCCCCTAGCGGGGGGGCCGGATGAGCAGTTCTTC. This sequence encodes CASPPLAGGPDEQFF.